This TCR beta chain was captured by sequencing in a study of T cell repertoires in cytomegalovirus infection. TCRdb fed the reads into MiXCR, producing one record per CDR3 protein. The sample holds around 300,000 distinct CDR3 sequences, over 7.5% seen once. The CDR3 is 12 amino acids. CDR1 is DFQATT and CDR2 is SNEGSKA in the germline V gene (reference sequence). Sample: PBMCs. This sequence was found in a human donor in good health (CMV status not recorded). Some clones in this sample may be carry-over from other donors' samples. The chain is built from TRBV20-1 and TRBJ2-3, with 7 nucleotides matching TRBD2. CDR3 in amino acids: CGGLFGRDTQYF. CDR3 sequence (DNA): TGCGGGGGACTATTTGGGAGAGATACGCAGTATTTT.